Listed below are T cell receptor beta chains from one sample, sequenced in a study of blood T cell repertoires in COVID-19. Here immunoSEQ multiplex PCR was the method, and the copy in TCRdb shows in-frame clones only, minus some. This table has 95,000 to 150,000 clones, around 83% appearing once. Sample: peripheral blood. These receptors all stem from a man older than 75 with active or convalescent COVID-19. The CDR3 runs from the conserved cysteine through the conserved F or W. A D gene is named only where the DNA matches it firmly. The size field is filled for only some rows; it gives once, few, many or a size class.

cdr3_aa: CASSTPNRDRWNEQFF
j_call: TRBJ2-1
v_call: TRBV18
clone_size: .
d_call: TRBD1

cdr3_aa: CATSDQGLAGGNEQFF
j_call: TRBJ2-1
v_call: TRBV24-1
clone_size: .
d_call: TRBD2

cdr3_aa: CASLQATGNTEAFF
j_call: TRBJ1-1
v_call: TRBV28
clone_size: .
d_call: .

cdr3_aa: CAWSGSGETQYF
j_call: TRBJ2-5
v_call: TRBV30
clone_size: few
d_call: .

cdr3_aa: CSASSGGAGYGYTF
j_call: TRBJ1-2
v_call: TRBV20-1
clone_size: .
d_call: .

cdr3_aa: CATSDPGQGVVGGYTF
j_call: TRBJ1-2
v_call: TRBV24-1
clone_size: .
d_call: .

cdr3_aa: CASSVQTGGRETQYF
j_call: TRBJ2-5
v_call: TRBV19
clone_size: .
d_call: TRBD1

cdr3_aa: CASSPDRGGRNTEAFF
j_call: TRBJ1-1
v_call: TRBV7-2
clone_size: .
d_call: TRBD1

cdr3_aa: CASSPHTTSGAYNEQFF
j_call: TRBJ2-1
v_call: TRBV4-1
clone_size: .
d_call: .

cdr3_aa: CASSAGLTTEAFF
j_call: TRBJ1-1
v_call: TRBV27
clone_size: .
d_call: .

cdr3_aa: CASSVGQGTHNEQFF
j_call: TRBJ2-1
v_call: TRBV9
clone_size: .
d_call: TRBD1

cdr3_aa: CAISESGDYQETQYF
j_call: TRBJ2-5
v_call: TRBV10-3
clone_size: .
d_call: .

cdr3_aa: CASSGLSGGTDTQYF
j_call: TRBJ2-3
v_call: TRBV6-4
clone_size: .
d_call: .

cdr3_aa: CATSDRGTYGYTF
j_call: TRBJ1-2
v_call: TRBV24-1
clone_size: .
d_call: TRBD1

cdr3_aa: CASSLDFVGERGYTF
j_call: TRBJ1-2
v_call: TRBV11-2
clone_size: few
d_call: .

cdr3_aa: CASSWGVELETQYF
j_call: TRBJ2-5
v_call: TRBV5-1
clone_size: few
d_call: .

cdr3_aa: CASTLAGVLQETQYF
j_call: TRBJ2-5
v_call: TRBV5-1
clone_size: .
d_call: TRBD2

cdr3_aa: CARSLNEGGTGSGYTF
j_call: TRBJ1-2
v_call: TRBV5-3
clone_size: once
d_call: TRBD1

cdr3_aa: CASSTTASGGFEQYF
j_call: TRBJ2-7
v_call: TRBV6-2/TRBV6-3
clone_size: .
d_call: TRBD2

cdr3_aa: CASSFQYEQYF
j_call: TRBJ2-7
v_call: TRBV7-9
clone_size: .
d_call: .